This T cell receptor (beta chain) was captured by sequencing in a study of T cell repertoires in aging, cancer and after chemotherapy. The sample holds one count of this clonotype. The antigen remains undetermined. TCR beta rearrangements were amplified from peripheral blood genomic DNA. Multiplex touch-down PCR with TRB-A/B primers amplified rearranged V-D-J TRB sequences. TCRdb recomputed calls from the multiplex PCR reads with MiXCR, one row per CDR3 protein. The sample consists of over 4,500 distinct CDR3 sequences, around 70% of them appearing once. The ends lost 3 bases at V and 11 bases at J; junction bases unmatched: 11. Germline CDR1 SGHTA, CDR2 FQGNSA. The CDR3 is 15 amino acids. Study-level points and caveats: Across the chemotherapy interval, each cancer cohort showed higher median generation probability, suggesting thymic rebound. Compared with age-matched healthy donors, untreated hematological or solid cancer patients showed higher blood TCR clonality.

This clonotype originated in a human donor with a solid tumor. The chain combines TRBV7-2 with TRBJ2-1; 9 nucleotides match TRBD1. Sequenced material: blood. DNA of the CDR3: TGTGCCAGCAGCTTGGTAGGGACAGGGATCTATAAGCAGTTCTTC. As protein: CASSLVGTGIYKQFF.